The clone carrying this T cell receptor beta chain has just a few counts. The antigen is unknown. Only in-frame clones appear in the TCRdb table, and some are missing; sequencing was by immunoSEQ multiplex PCR. Of approximately 150,000 clones in the sample, 80% to 90% are singletons; the top ten hold 3.5% to 5%. Germline CDR1 KGHSH, CDR2 LQKENI. The V gene lost 4 bases and the J gene lost 6 bases, with 13 bases spanning the gap. The CDR3 covers 13 residues. These data are taken from a study of cytomegalovirus exposure and HLA in healthy donors. The study, taken as a whole, reports: Published work reported that the classifier diagnosed cytomegalovirus status with high specificity and sensitivity. Specific recognition of CMV antigens was confirmed in vitro for a few chains (all CMV-associated). Overall, roughly 160 TCR beta chains were annotated as cytomegalovirus-associated.

The donors were part of the validation cohort of some 120 subjects. That cohort was separate from the first cohort, which comprised roughly 670 subjects. The sequencing input was PBMCs. The sequence was obtained from a man younger than 35 in good health and CMV-seropositive. V and J are TRBV18 and TRBJ2-7, with D tentatively TRBD2 (6 bases). The CDR3 DNA reads as TGTGCCAGCTCACTCGGGACTGTAGGCGAGCAGTACTTC. Protein sequence: CASSLGTVGEQYF.